Sequencing of this T cell receptor beta chain was carried out in a study of monozygotic twins with inflammatory bowel disease. Overall study results and limits: Using the inverse Simpson index, IBD patients had lower TCRbeta diversity than healthy co-twins. Differences in immunosuppressive treatment may have been a source of added variability in patient repertoires.

Whole blood, unsorted for T cells, was the source of total RNA. Remarks on this clonotype: Its antigen is still unknown.

The CDR3 sequence is 12 residues long. The germline gives CDR1 MNHNY, CDR2 SVGAGI (reference sequence). Reprocessing the 5' RACE reads, TCRdb reports a single entry for every CDR3 protein and omits DNA. This sample lists 300,000 to 350,000 distinct CDR3 sequences; its ten largest clones have 2% to 2.5%. This chain connects TRBV6-6 to TRBJ2-3. The specimen was blood. This receptor was obtained from a human donor with ulcerative colitis or Crohn's disease, or a healthy co-twin of an affected twin (not recorded which). The CDR3: CASRKSTDTQYF.